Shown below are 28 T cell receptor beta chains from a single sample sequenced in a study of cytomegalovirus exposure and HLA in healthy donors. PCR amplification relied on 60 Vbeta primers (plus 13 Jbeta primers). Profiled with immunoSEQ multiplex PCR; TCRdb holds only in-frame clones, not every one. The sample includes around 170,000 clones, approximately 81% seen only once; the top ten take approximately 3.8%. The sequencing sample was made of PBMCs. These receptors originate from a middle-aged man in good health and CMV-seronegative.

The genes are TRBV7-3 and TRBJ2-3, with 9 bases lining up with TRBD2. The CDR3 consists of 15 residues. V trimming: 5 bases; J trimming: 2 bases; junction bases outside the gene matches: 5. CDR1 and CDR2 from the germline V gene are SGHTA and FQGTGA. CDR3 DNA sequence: TGTGCCAGCAGCATTAGCGGGGGACCCACAGATACGCAGTATTTT. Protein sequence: CASSISGGPTDTQYF.

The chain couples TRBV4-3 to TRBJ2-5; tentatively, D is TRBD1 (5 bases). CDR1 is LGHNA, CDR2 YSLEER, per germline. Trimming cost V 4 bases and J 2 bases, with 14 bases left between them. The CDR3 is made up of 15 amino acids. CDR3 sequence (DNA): TGCGCCAGCAGCCCCCGGTGGGGCCTACAAGAGACCCAGTACTTC. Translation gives CASSPRWGLQETQYF.

Here the CDR3 reads CASSPRVLNSPLHF. The CDR3 DNA reads TGTGCCAGCAGCCCACGGGTCCTTAATTCACCCCTCCACTTT. The V call is TRBV11-2, the J call TRBJ1-6, with no clear D. Trimming cost V 5 bases and J 6 bases, with 11 bases left between them. Germline V lookup: CDR1 SGHAT, CDR2 FQNNGV. The CDR3 is 14 amino acids.

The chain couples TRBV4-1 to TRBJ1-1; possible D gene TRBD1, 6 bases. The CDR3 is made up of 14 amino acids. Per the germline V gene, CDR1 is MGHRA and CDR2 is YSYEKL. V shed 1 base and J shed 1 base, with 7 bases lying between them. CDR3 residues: CASSQAQGNTEAFF. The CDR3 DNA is TGCGCCAGCAGCCAAGCACAGGGGAACACTGAAGCTTTCTTT.

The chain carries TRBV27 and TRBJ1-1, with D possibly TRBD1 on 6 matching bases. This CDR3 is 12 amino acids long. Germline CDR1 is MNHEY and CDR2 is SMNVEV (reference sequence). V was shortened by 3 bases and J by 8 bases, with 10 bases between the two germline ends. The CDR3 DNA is TGTGCCAGCAGTTTCGACAGGTCGGAAGCTTTCTTT. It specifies CASSFDRSEAFF.

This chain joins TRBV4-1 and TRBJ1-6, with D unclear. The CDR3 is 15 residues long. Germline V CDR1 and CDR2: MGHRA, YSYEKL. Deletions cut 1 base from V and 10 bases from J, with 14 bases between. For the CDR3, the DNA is TGCGCCAGCAGCCAAGTTTTAGGAGTCCCCTCACCCCTCCACTTT. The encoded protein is CASSQVLGVPSPLHF.

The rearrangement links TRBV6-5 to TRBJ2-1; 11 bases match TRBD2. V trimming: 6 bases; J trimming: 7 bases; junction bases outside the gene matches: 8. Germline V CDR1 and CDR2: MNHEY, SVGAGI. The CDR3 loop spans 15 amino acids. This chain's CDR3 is CASRLSGGAKNEQFF. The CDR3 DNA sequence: TGTGCCAGCAGGCTTAGCGGGGGGGCGAAAAATGAGCAGTTCTTC.

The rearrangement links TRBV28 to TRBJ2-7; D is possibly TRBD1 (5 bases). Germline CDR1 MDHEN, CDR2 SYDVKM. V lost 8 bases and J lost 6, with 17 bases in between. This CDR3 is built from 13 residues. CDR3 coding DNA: TGTGCCAGCCATCAACTTCAGGGTCTCGAGCAGTACTTC. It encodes CASHQLQGLEQYF.

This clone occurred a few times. The CDR3 DNA follows: TGTGCCAGCAGTTACCTGGGCCCCAACGAGCAGTACTTC. Protein: CASSYLGPNEQYF. The genes are TRBV6-5 and TRBJ2-7; D ambiguous. Germline CDR1 is MNHEY and CDR2 is SVGAGI. V was shortened by 2 bases and J by 5 bases, with 10 bases between the two germline ends. This CDR3 has 13 amino acids.

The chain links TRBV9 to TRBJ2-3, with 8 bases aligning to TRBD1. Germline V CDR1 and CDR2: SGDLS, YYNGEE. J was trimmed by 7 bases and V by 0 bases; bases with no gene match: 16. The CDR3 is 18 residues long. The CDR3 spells CASSVGIGVEQGVNTQYF. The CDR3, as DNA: TGTGCCAGCAGCGTAGGGATAGGGGTGGAACAGGGGGTGAATACGCAGTATTTT.

In DNA form, the CDR3 reads TGTGCCAGCAGCGTAGGTCCGAGCGGGGAGAAGTACAATGAGCAGTTCTTC. This encodes CASSVGPSGEKYNEQFF. The chain joins TRBV9 to TRBJ2-1; TRBD2 matches 7 bases. V lost 0 bases, J lost 4 bases, and 10 bases stayed unmatched. CDR3 length: 17 residues. Per the germline V gene, CDR1 is SGDLS and CDR2 is YYNGEE.

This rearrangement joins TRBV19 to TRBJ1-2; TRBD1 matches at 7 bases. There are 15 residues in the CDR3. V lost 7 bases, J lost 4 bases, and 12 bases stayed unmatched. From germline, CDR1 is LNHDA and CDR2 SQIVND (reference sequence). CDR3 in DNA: TGTGCCAGTACCCCAGTAGGGGGCGAATCCTATGGCTACACCTTC. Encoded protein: CASTPVGGESYGYTF.

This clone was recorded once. The CDR3 loop is CASSVEARVNGEKLFF. CDR3 bases: TGTGCCAGCAGCGTAGAGGCCAGGGTAAATGGTGAAAAACTGTTTTTT. The chain links TRBV9 to TRBJ1-4, with D possibly matching TRBD1 (5 bases). This CDR3 spans 16 amino acids. The germline V gene encodes CDR1 SGDLS and CDR2 YYNGEE. With 0 bases removed from V and 7 bases from J, the gap between germline ends came to 16 bases.

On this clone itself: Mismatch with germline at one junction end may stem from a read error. CDR3 protein: CSSSLDVGGPEETQYF. CDR3 nucleotide sequence: TGTTCCAGCAGCTTAGATGTGGGGGGGCCGGAAGAGACCCAGTACTTC. The chain uses TRBV7-9 and TRBJ2-5, with D possibly TRBD2 on 7 matching bases. The CDR3 has 16 amino acids. CDR1 SEHNR and CDR2 FQNEAQ come from the germline V gene (reference sequence).

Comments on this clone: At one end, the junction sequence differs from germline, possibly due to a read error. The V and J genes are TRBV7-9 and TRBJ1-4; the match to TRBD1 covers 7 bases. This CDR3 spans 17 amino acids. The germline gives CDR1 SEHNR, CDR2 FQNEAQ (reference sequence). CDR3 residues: CSSSPQSPTGLNEKLFF. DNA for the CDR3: TGTTCCAGCAGCCCTCAATCTCCGACAGGGCTGAATGAAAAACTGTTTTTT.

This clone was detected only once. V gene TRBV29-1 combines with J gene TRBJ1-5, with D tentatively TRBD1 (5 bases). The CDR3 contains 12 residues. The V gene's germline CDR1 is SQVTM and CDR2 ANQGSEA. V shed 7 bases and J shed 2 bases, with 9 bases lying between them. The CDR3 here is CSAGSGNQPQHF. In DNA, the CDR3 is TGCAGCGCAGGGTCGGGCAATCAGCCCCAGCATTTT.

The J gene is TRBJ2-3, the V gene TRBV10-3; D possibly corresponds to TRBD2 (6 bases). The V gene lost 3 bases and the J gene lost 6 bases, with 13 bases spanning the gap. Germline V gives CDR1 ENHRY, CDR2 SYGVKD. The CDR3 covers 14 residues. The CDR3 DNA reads TGTGCCATCAGTGATCCGCGGGGTATGGATACGCAGTATTTT. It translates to CAISDPRGMDTQYF.

The CDR3 DNA reads TGTGCCAGCAGCAGAGAGGCTAGCTCGCCCGGGGAGCTGTTTTTT. This codes for CASSREASSPGELFF. The chain carries TRBV9 and TRBJ2-2; tentatively, D is TRBD2 (5 bases). Germline CDR1 and CDR2: SGDLS and YYNGEE. CDR3 size: 15 residues. Trimming cost V 4 bases and J 6 bases, with 16 bases left between them.

The CDR3 sequence: CASSGGQGSNQPQHF. DNA for the CDR3: TGTGCCAGTAGTGGGGGACAGGGGAGCAATCAGCCCCAGCATTTT. The chain is built from TRBV19 and TRBJ1-5; 10 bases agree with TRBD1. The CDR3 contains 15 residues. Trimming took 5 bases from V and 1 from J; bases not matched to a gene: 2. CDR1 LNHDA and CDR2 SQIVND come from the germline V gene (reference sequence).

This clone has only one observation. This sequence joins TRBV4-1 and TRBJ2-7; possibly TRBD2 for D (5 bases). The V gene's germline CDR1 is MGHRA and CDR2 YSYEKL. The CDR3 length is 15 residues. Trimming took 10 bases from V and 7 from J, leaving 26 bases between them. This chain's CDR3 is CATLFVRAAPREQYF. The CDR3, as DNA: TGCGCCACGCTTTTTGTGAGGGCGGCCCCTAGAGAGCAGTACTTC.

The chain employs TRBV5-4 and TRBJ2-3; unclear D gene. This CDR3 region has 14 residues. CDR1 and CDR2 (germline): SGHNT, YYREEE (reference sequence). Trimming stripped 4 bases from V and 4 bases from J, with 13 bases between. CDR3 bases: TGTGCCAGCAGCCCGGCTAGAATGGCAGATACGCAGTATTTT. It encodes CASSPARMADTQYF.

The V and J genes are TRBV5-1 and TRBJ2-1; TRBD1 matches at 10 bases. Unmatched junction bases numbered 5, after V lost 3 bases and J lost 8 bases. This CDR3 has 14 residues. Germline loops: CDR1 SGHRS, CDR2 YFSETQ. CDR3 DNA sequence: TGCGCCAGCAGCTCGGGACAGGGGTTCTATGAGCAGTTCTTC. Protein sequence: CASSSGQGFYEQFF.

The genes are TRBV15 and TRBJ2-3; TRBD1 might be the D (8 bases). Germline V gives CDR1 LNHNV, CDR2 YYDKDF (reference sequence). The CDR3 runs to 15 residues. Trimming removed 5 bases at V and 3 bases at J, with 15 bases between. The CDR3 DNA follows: TGTGCCACCAGCGTAGGACAGGGAGGGACAGATACGCAGTATTTT. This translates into CATSVGQGGTDTQYF.

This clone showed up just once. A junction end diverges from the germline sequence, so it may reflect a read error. CDR3 nucleotide sequence: TGTACCAGCAGCCCCGGGACAGTCTATGGCTACACCTTC. Its translation is CTSSPGTVYGYTF. This chain uses TRBV7-9 with TRBJ1-2; 7 nucleotides match TRBD1. Germline lookup yields CDR1 SEHNR and CDR2 FQNEAQ (reference sequence). The CDR3 is 13 amino acids. Together with reference TRBV7-9 and TRBJ1-2, the CDR3 gives the full variable domain: DTGVSQNPRHKITKRGQNVTFRCDPISEHNRLYWYRQTLGQGPEFLTYFQNEAQLEKSRLLSDRFSAERPKGSFSTLEIQRTEQGDSAMYLCTSSPGTVYGYTFGSGTRLTVV.

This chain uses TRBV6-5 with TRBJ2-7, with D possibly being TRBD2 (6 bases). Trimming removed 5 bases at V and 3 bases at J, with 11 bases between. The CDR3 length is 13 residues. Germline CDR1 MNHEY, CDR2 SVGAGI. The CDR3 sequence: CASSDGGIYEQYF. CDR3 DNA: TGTGCCAGCAGTGACGGAGGGATCTACGAGCAGTACTTC.

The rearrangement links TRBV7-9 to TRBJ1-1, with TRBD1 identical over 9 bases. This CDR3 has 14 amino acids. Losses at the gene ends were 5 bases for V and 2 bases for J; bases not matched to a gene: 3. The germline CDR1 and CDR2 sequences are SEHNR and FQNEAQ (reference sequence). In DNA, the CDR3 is TGTGCCAGCAGCCGACAGGGGGATAACACTGAAGCTTTCTTT. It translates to CASSRQGDNTEAFF.

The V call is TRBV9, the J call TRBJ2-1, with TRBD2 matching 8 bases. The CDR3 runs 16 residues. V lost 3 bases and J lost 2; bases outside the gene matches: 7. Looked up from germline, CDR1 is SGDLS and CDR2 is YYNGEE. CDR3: CASSAPTGGAYNEQFF. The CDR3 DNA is TGTGCCAGCAGCGCCCCGACGGGGGGGGCCTACAATGAGCAGTTCTTC.

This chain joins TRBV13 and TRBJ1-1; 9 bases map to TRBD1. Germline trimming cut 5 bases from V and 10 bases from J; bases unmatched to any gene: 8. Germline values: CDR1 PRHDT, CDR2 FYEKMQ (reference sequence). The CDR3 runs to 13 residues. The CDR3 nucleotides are TGTGCCAGCAGCGCCGGGACAGGGTCGGGAGCTTTCTTT. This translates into CASSAGTGSGAFF.